This is a list of T cell receptor beta chains from one sample in a study of tumor and adjacent non-tumor tissue in lung cancer. One entry per CDR3 protein, called by TCRdb with MiXCR from the multiplex PCR reads. The table shows 50,000 or so distinct CDR3 sequences, with roughly 69% occurring only once. Material for sequencing was distant non-tumor lung tissue. The receptors stem from an older woman with non-small cell lung cancer. Each CDR3 is given with its conserved first and last residue. D genes are given only for firm matches. Where a row states a size, it is once, few, many or the class of an expanded clone; other rows omit it.

v_gene,j_gene,d_gene,abundance,CDR3aa,CDR3nt
TRBV7-9,TRBJ1-1,.,.,CASNGGVGGTEAFF,TGTGCCAGCAACGGGGGCGTAGGAGGCACTGAAGCTTTCTTT
TRBV4-2,TRBJ1-5,.,.,CASSQDLPDYSNQPHHF,TGTGCCAGCAGCCAAGATTTACCGGATTATAGCAATCAGCCCCATCATTTT
TRBV7-2,TRBJ2-3,.,many,CASSRRGGGGNTDTQYF,TGTGCCAGCAGCCGCAGGGGGGGCGGGGGTAACACAGATACGCAGTATTTT
TRBV29-1,TRBJ2-7,TRBD2,.,CSVAGGLADNYEQYF,TGCAGCGTTGCGGGTGGCCTAGCGGACAACTACGAGCAGTACTTC
TRBV28,TRBJ2-7,.,.,CASSLLYEQCF,TGTGCCAGCAGTTTACTCTACGAACAGTGCTTC
TRBV20-1,TRBJ2-3,.,many,CSAREGGPRNTQYF,TGCAGTGCTAGGGAGGGCGGGCCCCGGAATACGCAGTATTTT
TRBV11-2,TRBJ2-3,.,.,CASSVTGTITDTQYF,TGTGCCAGCAGCGTCACAGGGACGATCACAGATACGCAGTATTTT
TRBV6-5,TRBJ2-7,.,.,CARSGPGAGTYEQYF,TGCGCCAGAAGTGGACCTGGGGCGGGGACCTACGAGCAGTACTTC
TRBV5-4,TRBJ2-3,TRBD2,.,CASSVGLAGGDRDTPYF,TGTGCCAGCAGCGTGGGACTAGCGGGGGGAGATAGAGATACGCCGTATTTT
TRBV12-3/TRBV12-4,TRBJ2-2,TRBD2,once,CTSMGGGPNTRELFF,TGTACCAGCATGGGCGGGGGGCCAAACACCAGGGAGCTGTTTTTT
TRBV7-3,TRBJ2-1,.,.,CASSKPGLGNKQFF,TGTGCCAGCAGCAAACCGGGACTGGGAAATAAGCAGTTCTTC
TRBV20-1,TRBJ1-5,.,once,CSAQPDVGQPQLF,TGCAGTGCTCAGCCCGATGTCGGTCAGCCCCAGCTTTTT
TRBV5-8,TRBJ2-5,.,.,CATSLSAEVGETQYF,TGTGCCACCAGCTTGTCAGCGGAAGTTGGGGAGACCCAGTACTTC
TRBV6-2/TRBV6-3,TRBJ2-5,TRBD2,.,CGSSTPRSGDQVTQYF,TGTGGTAGCAGTACCCCCCGAAGCGGGGACCAAGTGACCCAGTACTTC
TRBV11-2,TRBJ2-7,.,once,CASTPLGLYEQYF,TGTGCCAGCACTCCCCTCGGGCTATACGAGCAGTACTTC
TRBV6-2/TRBV6-3,TRBJ2-3,.,many,CASSFPSDTQYF,TGTGCCAGCAGTTTTCCTAGTGATACGCAGTATTTT
TRBV21-1,TRBJ1-2,.,.,CANSSASYGYTF,TGTGCCAACAGCAGCGCCTCCTATGGATACACCTTC
TRBV11-2,TRBJ2-5,.,.,CASSLEGIFGTKYF,TGTGCCAGCAGCTTAGAGGGCATCTTTGGGACCAAGTACTTC
TRBV6-2/TRBV6-3,TRBJ2-2,TRBD1,.,CASSAWTGVPGELFF,TGTGCCAGCAGTGCCTGGACAGGGGTCCCTGGGGAGCTGTTTTTT
TRBV6-6,TRBJ2-2,.,.,CASSPWQGRRYDPNTGELFF,TGTGCCAGCAGTCCCTGGCAGGGACGACGCTACGACCCGAACACCGGGGAGCTGTTTTTT
TRBV4-1,TRBJ1-2,.,.,CASSQEWTASYGYTF,TGCGCCAGCAGCCAAGAATGGACAGCCAGCTATGGCTACACCTTC
TRBV11-2,TRBJ1-4,.,.,CASSLECWGAKGELFF,TGTGCCAGCAGCTTAGAATGTTGGGGGGCCAAAGGAGAACTGTTTTTT
TRBV7-9,TRBJ1-2,.,.,CASSPRSTRAEDYGYTF,TGTGCCAGCAGTCCCAGGTCTACAAGGGCTGAGGACTATGGCTACACCTTC
TRBV11-2,TRBJ1-2,.,hyperexpanded,CASSLGSGVYTF,TGTGCCAGCAGCTTAGGTTCGGGAGTCTACACCTTC
TRBV29-1,TRBJ1-1,TRBD1,.,CSLEQGVADAFF,TGCAGCCTTGAACAGGGGGTCGCTGACGCTTTCTTT
TRBV7-2,TRBJ2-3,.,.,CASSQDVSFADTQYF,TGTGCCAGCAGCCAAGACGTAAGCTTTGCAGATACGCAGTATTTT
TRBV29-1,TRBJ2-1,.,.,CSIGREQFF,TGCAGCATTGGGAGAGAGCAGTTCTTC
TRBV11-2,TRBJ2-5,TRBD1,.,CASSSTGRGDGTQNF,TGTGCCAGCAGCTCGACAGGGAGAGGGGACGGGACCCAGAACTTC
TRBV12-3/TRBV12-4,TRBJ2-7,TRBD1,.,CASTWNRGRYNQYF,TGTGCCAGTACGTGGAACAGGGGACGCTACAATCAGTACTTC
TRBV11-2,TRBJ1-2,.,once,CAISLSMSDMSYDYTF,TGTGCCATCAGCCTCTCCATGTCGGACATGAGCTATGACTACACCTTC
TRBV12-3/TRBV12-4,TRBJ2-5,.,.,CASTLLQGEQTQYF,TGTGCTAGCACTTTACTGCAGGGCGAACAGACCCAGTACTTC
TRBV11-3,TRBJ2-1,.,few,CVSRSGQYNEQFF,TGTGTCAGCAGATCCGGACAGTACAATGAGCAATTCTTC
TRBV6-1,TRBJ2-5,.,.,CACSMEQWGETQYF,TGTGCCTGCAGTATGGAACAGTGGGGAGAGACCCAGTACTTC
TRBV10-3,TRBJ1-1,TRBD1,.,CAVSQGARGAFF,TGTGCCGTCAGCCAGGGGGCCCGTGGAGCTTTCTTT
TRBV5-6,TRBJ2-7,.,few,CASGFGQTSTYEQYF,TGTGCCAGCGGCTTTGGACAGACCAGCACCTACGAGCAGTACTTC
TRBV6-5,TRBJ1-1,TRBD1,.,CSSMDTGGWSTEAFF,TGCTCCAGCATGGATACAGGGGGCTGGAGCACTGAAGCTTTCTTT
TRBV11-3,TRBJ2-7,.,.,CACSLDTGTYKQYF,TGTGCCTGCAGCTTAGATACGGGGACCTACAAGCAGTACTTC
TRBV6-2/TRBV6-3,TRBJ2-1,.,.,CASSLPHSYDEQFF,TGTGCCAGCAGTCTCCCGCATTCCTACGATGAGCAGTTCTTC
TRBV20-1,TRBJ1-2,.,few,CSATALVSYTF,TGCAGTGCTACAGCTCTTGTGAGCTACACCTTC
TRBV11-2,TRBJ1-6,.,.,CANSLEASNSPLRF,TGTGCCAACAGCTTAGAAGCAAGTAATTCGCCCCTCCGCTTT
TRBV4-3,TRBJ2-7,.,.,CASSQENRARVHEQYF,TGCGCCAGCAGCCAAGAAAATAGGGCAAGGGTCCACGAGCAGTACTTC
TRBV7-2,TRBJ1-5,TRBD1,.,CASSFQPGTGCLNQLQHF,TGTGCCAGCAGCTTCCAGCCCGGGACAGGGTGTTTGAATCAGCTCCAGCATTTT
TRBV18,TRBJ2-2,.,few,CASSPPVAGTGELFF,TGTGCCAGCTCACCACCGGTAGCTGGCACCGGGGAGCTGTTTTTT
TRBV24-1,TRBJ1-1,.,.,CATRQGLGDTEAFF,TGTGCCACCAGACAGGGCTTGGGAGACACTGAAGCTTTCTTT
TRBV29-1,TRBJ1-1,.,once,CSILQGNTEAFF,TGCAGCATATTACAGGGGAACACTGAAGCTTTCTTT
TRBV5-4,TRBJ2-2,TRBD1,.,CASSPGSDRLSEELFF,TGTGCCAGCAGCCCGGGCTCGGACAGGTTAAGCGAGGAGCTGTTTTTT
TRBV11-3,TRBJ2-7,.,once,CASSLDTGTCERYF,TGTGCCAGCAGCTTAGATACGGGAACCTGCGAACGGTACTTC
TRBV6-5,TRBJ2-5,TRBD1,.,CASSWTGGQEIQYF,TGTGCCAGCAGTTGGACAGGGGGTCAAGAGATCCAGTACTTC
TRBV5-4,TRBJ2-1,.,.,CASSPSSGANLGNERFF,TGTGCCAGCAGCCCGAGTTCGGGCGCAAATTTGGGCAATGAGCGGTTCTTC